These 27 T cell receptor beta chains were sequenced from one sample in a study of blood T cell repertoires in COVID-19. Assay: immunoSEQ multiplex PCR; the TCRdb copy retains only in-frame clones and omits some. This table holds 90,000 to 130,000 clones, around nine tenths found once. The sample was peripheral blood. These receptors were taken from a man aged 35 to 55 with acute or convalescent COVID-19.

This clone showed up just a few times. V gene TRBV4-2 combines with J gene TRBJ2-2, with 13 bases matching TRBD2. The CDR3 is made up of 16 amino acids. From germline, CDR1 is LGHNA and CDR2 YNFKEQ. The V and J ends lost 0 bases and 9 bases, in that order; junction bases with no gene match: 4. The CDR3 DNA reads TGTGCCAGCAGCCAAGATACTAGCGGGGGGGCGAGGGAGCTGTTTTTT. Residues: CASSQDTSGGARELFF.

The CDR3 reads CASSIDGTGNNSPLHF. The CDR3 DNA is TGTGCCAGTAGTATAGATGGGACAGGGAATAATTCACCCCTCCACTTT. This rearrangement joins TRBV19 to TRBJ1-6; 9 bases align to TRBD1. Germline trimming cut 0 bases from V and 5 bases from J; bases unmatched to any gene: 2. Germline CDR1 reads LNHDA; CDR2 reads SQIVND (reference sequence). The CDR3 is made up of 16 amino acids.

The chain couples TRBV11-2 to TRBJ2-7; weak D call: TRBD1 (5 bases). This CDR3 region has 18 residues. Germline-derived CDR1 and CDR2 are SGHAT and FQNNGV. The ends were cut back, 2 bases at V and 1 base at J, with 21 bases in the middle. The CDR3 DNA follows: TGTGCCAGCAGCTTAAGGCAGTACGTGACAGCTTTTTCCTACGAGCAGTACTTC. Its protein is CASSLRQYVTAFSYEQYF.

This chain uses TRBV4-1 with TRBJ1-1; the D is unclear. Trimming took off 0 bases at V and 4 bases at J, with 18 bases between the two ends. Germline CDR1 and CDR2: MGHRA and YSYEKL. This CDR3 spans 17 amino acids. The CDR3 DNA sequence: TGCGCCAGCAGCCAAGATCTAGGAGCTACCATGAGCACTGAAGCTTTCTTT. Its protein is CASSQDLGATMSTEAFF.

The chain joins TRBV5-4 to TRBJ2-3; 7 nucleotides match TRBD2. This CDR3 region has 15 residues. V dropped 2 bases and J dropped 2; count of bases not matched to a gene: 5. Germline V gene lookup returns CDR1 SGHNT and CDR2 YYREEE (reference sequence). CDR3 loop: CASSLIGGSTDTQYF. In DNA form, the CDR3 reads TGTGCCAGCAGCTTAATCGGGGGGTCCACAGATACGCAGTATTTT.

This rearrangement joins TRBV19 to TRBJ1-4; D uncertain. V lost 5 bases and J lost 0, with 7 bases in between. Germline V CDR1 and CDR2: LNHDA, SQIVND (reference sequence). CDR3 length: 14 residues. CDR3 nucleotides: TGTGCCAGTAGTTTACAGACAACTAATGAAAAACTGTTTTTT. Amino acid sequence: CASSLQTTNEKLFF.

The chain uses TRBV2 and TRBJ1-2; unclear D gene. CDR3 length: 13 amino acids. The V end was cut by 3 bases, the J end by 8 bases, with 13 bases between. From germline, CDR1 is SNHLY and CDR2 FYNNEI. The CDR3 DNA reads TGTGCCAGCAGTGACGGGAGCCAAAACGGCTACACCTTC. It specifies CASSDGSQNGYTF.

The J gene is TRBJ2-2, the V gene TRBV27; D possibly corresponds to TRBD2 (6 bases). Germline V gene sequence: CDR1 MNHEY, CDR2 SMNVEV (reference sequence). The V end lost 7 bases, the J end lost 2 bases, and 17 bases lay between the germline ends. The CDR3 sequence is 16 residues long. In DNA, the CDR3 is TGTGCCAGCACACGGTTAGGAGGGCCCAACACCGGGGAGCTGTTTTTT. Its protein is CASTRLGGPNTGELFF.

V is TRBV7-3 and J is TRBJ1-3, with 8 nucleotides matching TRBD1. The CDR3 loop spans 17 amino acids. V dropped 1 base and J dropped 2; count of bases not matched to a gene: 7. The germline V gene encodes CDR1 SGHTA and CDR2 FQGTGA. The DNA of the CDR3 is TGTGCCAGCAGCTTAAGGGGACAGGAAGGCGCTGGAAACACCATATATTTT. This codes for CASSLRGQEGAGNTIYF.

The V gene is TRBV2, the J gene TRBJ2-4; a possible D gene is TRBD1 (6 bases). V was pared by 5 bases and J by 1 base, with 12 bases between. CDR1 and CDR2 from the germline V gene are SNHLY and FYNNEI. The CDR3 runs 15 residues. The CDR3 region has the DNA TGTGCCAGCAGTACATACAGGGCGGCCAAAAACATTCAGTACTTC. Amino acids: CASSTYRAAKNIQYF. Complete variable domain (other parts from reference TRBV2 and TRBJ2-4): EPEVTQTPSHQVTQMGQEVILRCVPISNHLYFYWYRQILGQKVEFLVSFYNNEISEKSEIFDDQFSVERPDGSNFTLKIRSTKLEDSAMYFCASSTYRAAKNIQYFGAGTRLSVL.

CDR3 protein: CASSSGQGPAISYTF. The CDR3 DNA follows: TGCGCCAGCAGCTCCGGACAGGGCCCCGCCATTAGCTACACCTTC. The gene calls are TRBV5-1 and TRBJ1-2; 8 bases agree with TRBD1. In germline, CDR1 is SGHRS, CDR2 YFSETQ. V was pared by 3 bases and J by 9 bases, with 13 bases of the junction left unmatched. The CDR3 is 15 residues long.

The DNA for the CDR3 is TGTGCCAGCAGCGAGCAGGGAGGGGACACTGAAGCTTTCTTT. Translating gives CASSEQGGDTEAFF. J is TRBJ1-1 and V is TRBV9; D possibly corresponds to TRBD1 (5 bases). This CDR3 region has 14 residues. The germline CDR1 and CDR2 sequences are SGDLS and YYNGEE. V lost 3 bases and J lost 3, with 12 bases in between.

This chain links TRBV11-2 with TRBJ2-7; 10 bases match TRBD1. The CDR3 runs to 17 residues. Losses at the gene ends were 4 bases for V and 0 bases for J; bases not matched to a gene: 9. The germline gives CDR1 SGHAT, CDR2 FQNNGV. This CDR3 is CASSSRTGGGSSYEQYF. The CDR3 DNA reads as TGTGCCAGCAGCTCACGGACAGGGGGTGGGAGCTCCTACGAGCAGTACTTC.

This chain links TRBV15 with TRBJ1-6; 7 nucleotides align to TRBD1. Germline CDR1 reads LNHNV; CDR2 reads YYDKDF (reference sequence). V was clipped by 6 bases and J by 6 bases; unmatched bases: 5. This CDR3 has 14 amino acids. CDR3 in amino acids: CATRTGVGNSPLHF. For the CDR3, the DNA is TGTGCCACCAGAACAGGGGTAGGTAATTCACCCCTCCACTTT.

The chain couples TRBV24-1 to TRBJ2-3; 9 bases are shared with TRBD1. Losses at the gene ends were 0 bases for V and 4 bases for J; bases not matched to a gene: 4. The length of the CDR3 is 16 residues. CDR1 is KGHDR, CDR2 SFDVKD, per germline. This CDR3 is CATSDLGQGRADTQYF. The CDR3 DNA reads TGTGCCACCAGTGATTTGGGACAGGGGAGGGCAGATACGCAGTATTTT.

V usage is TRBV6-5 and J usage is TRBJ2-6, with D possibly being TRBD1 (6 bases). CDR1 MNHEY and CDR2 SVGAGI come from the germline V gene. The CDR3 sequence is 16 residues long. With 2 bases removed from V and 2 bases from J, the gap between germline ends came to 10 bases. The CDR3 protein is CASSYRTGTGANVLTF. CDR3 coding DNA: TGTGCCAGCAGTTACCGAACAGGGACTGGGGCCAACGTCCTGACTTTC.

The CDR3 spells CASSSTFTDYEQYF. The DNA for the CDR3 is TGTGCCAGCAGCTCAACCTTTACAGACTACGAGCAGTACTTC. This chain joins TRBV7-2 and TRBJ2-7; D ambiguous. The germline gives CDR1 SGHTA, CDR2 FQGNSA. The germline V and J ends were trimmed by 4 bases and 3 bases, with 13 bases remaining between them. The CDR3 runs 14 residues.

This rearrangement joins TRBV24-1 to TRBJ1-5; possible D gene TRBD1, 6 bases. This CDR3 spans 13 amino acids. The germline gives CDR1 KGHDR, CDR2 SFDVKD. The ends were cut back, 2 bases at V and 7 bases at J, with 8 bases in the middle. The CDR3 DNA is TGTGCCACCAGTGATTCACAGGGACAGCCCCAGCATTTT. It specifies CATSDSQGQPQHF.

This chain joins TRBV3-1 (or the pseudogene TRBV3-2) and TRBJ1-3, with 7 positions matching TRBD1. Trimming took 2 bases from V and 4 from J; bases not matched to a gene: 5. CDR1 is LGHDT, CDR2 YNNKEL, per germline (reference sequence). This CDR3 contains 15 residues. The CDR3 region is CASSQRQGSGNTIYF. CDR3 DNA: TGTGCCAGCAGCCAACGACAGGGCTCAGGAAACACCATATATTTT.

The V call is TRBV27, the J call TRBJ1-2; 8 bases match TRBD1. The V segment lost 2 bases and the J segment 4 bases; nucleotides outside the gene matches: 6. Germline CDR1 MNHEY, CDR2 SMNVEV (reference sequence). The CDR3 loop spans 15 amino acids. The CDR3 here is CASSLGRDRLYGYTF. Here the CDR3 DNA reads TGTGCCAGCAGTTTAGGCCGGGACAGGCTCTATGGCTACACCTTC.

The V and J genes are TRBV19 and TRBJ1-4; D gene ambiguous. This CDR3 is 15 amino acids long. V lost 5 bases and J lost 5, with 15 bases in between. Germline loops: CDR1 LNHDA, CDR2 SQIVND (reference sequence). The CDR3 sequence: CASSQTPGWNEKLFF. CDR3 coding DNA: TGTGCCAGTAGTCAAACCCCCGGGTGGAATGAAAAACTGTTTTTT. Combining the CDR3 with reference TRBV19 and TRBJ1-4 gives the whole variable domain DGGITQSPKYLFRKEGQNVTLSCEQNLNHDAMYWYRQDPGQGLRLIYYSQIVNDFQKGDIAEGYSVSREKKESFPLTVTSAQKNPTAFYLCASSQTPGWNEKLFFGSGTQLSVL.

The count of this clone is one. The CDR3 nucleotides read TGTGCCAGCAGCCCAATTGTACCTCGACACCACCCGAACTATGGCTACACCTTC. This encodes CASSPIVPRHHPNYGYTF. The chain carries TRBV11-2 and TRBJ1-2; D gene unclear. Germline CDR1 is SGHAT and CDR2 is FQNNGV. V shed 5 bases and J shed 2 bases, with 24 bases lying between them. This CDR3 contains 18 residues.

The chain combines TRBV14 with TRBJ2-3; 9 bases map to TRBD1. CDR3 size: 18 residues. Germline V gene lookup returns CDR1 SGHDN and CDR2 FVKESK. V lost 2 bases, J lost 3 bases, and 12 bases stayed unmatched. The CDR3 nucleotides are TGTGCCAGCAGCCAAAGAAGGCTGACAGGGGGTTCAACAGATACGCAGTATTTT. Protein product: CASSQRRLTGGSTDTQYF.

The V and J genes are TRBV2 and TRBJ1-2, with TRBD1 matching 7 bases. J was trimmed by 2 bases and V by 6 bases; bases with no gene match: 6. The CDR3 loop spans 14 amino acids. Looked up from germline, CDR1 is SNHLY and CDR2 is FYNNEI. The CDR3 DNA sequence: TGTGCCAGCAGCCTCGTGACAGGGAACTATGGCTACACCTTC. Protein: CASSLVTGNYGYTF. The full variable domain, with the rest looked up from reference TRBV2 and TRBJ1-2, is EPEVTQTPSHQVTQMGQEVILRCVPISNHLYFYWYRQILGQKVEFLVSFYNNEISEKSEIFDDQFSVERPDGSNFTLKIRSTKLEDSAMYFCASSLVTGNYGYTFGSGTRLTVV.

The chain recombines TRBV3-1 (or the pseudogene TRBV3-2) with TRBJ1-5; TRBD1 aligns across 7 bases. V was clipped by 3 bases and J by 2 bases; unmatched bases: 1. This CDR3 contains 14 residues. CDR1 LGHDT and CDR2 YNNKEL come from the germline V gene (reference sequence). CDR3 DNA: TGTGCCAGCAGCCACGGGACAGGCAATCAGCCCCAGCATTTT. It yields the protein CASSHGTGNQPQHF.

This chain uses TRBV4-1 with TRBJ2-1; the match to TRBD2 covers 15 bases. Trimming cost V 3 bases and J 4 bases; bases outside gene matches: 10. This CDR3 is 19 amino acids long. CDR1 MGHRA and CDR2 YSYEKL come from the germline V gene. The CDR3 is CASSQSPGLAGGGYNEQFF. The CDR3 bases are TGCGCCAGCAGCCAGTCTCCGGGACTAGCGGGAGGAGGGTACAATGAGCAGTTCTTC.

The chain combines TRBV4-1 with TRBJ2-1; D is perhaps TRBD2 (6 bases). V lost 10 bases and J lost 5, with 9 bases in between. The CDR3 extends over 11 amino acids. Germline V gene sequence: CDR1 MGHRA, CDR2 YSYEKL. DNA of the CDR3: TGCGCCACAGGAGGGGACAATGAGCAGTTCTTC. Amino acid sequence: CATGGDNEQFF.